One sample yielded the 12 T cell receptor beta chains listed below, sequenced in a study of blood T cells in healthy people across ages. The authors ran a second PCR of roughly 6 to 12 cycles using a sample-barcoded 5' primer and a J-beta primer mix. Via MiXCR, TCRdb re-called the 5' RACE reads, giving one row per CDR3 protein. The sample carries fewer than 800,000 distinct CDR3 sequences, roughly 21% recorded once. Specimen: blood. Receptor source: a man in his sixties or seventies in good health.

This chain joins TRBV6-1 and TRBJ2-5; D is possibly TRBD2 (5 bases). The J call may be incorrect, as the DNA end agrees better with TRBJ2-7. The germline V gene encodes CDR1 MNHNS and CDR2 SASEGT. CDR3 length equals 15 residues. Written as DNA, the CDR3 is TGTGCCAGCAGCGACCAGCGGAGCCCAACCTACGAGCAGTACTTC. Its translation: CASSDQRSPTYEQYF.

This chain uses TRBV29-1 with TRBJ2-3; TRBD2 matches at 7 bases. The junction had 7 bases not matched to a gene; V was cut back by 4 bases and J by 0 bases. The CDR3 contains 15 residues. The germline gives CDR1 SQVTM, CDR2 ANQGSEA. This chain's CDR3 is CSVAASGGSTDTQYF. The DNA of the CDR3 is TGCAGCGTTGCGGCTAGCGGAGGAAGCACAGATACGCAGTATTTT.

V and J are TRBV2 and TRBJ1-5, with a weak D call TRBD1 (5 bases). The V end was cut by 7 bases, the J end by 0 bases, with 19 bases between. This CDR3 contains 17 residues. The germline V gene encodes CDR1 SNHLY and CDR2 FYNNEI. The CDR3 spells CASKPTGTVYSNQPQHF. CDR3 nucleotide sequence: TGTGCCAGCAAACCTACCGGGACGGTTTATAGCAATCAGCCCCAGCATTTT.

At least ten counts were recorded for this clonotype. The V and J genes are TRBV28 and TRBJ2-7; the D gene is possibly TRBD2 (7 bases). Germline-derived CDR1 and CDR2 are MDHEN and SYDVKM. V was pared by 2 bases and J by 1 base, with 15 bases between. The CDR3 is made up of 16 amino acids. The CDR3 DNA reads as TGTGCCAGCAGTTTAGCGGGGAGCGGGACATCCTACGAGCAGTACTTC. It is translated as CASSLAGSGTSYEQYF.

The rearrangement joins TRBV6-5 to TRBJ2-4, with D unclear. There are 14 residues in the CDR3. CDR1 and CDR2 from the germline V gene are MNHEY and SVGAGI. V was pared by 7 bases and J by 7 bases, with 17 bases between. CDR3 bases: TGTGCCAGCACTACATCCGGGCTGTTGAACATTCAGTACTTC. Translating it yields CASTTSGLLNIQYF.

The chain joins TRBV2 to TRBJ2-5; D gene ambiguous. This CDR3 is built from 13 residues. V lost 7 bases and J lost 5, with 14 bases in between. CDR1 and CDR2 from the germline V gene are SNHLY and FYNNEI. The CDR3 DNA sequence: TGTGCCAGCACGAGGCAGGAAGGGGAGACCCAGTACTTC. This codes for CASTRQEGETQYF.

This clonotype was seen a few times. The V and J genes are TRBV20-1 and TRBJ2-1, with 13 bases that match TRBD2. Germline V gene lookup returns CDR1 DFQATT and CDR2 SNEGSKA (reference sequence). V lost 5 bases to trimming and J lost 2 bases; unmatched junction nucleotides: 6. The CDR3 extends over 16 amino acids. The CDR3 DNA follows: TGCAGTGCTGGAAGACTAGCGGGAGGTACCTACAATGAGCAGTTCTTC. Amino acid sequence: CSAGRLAGGTYNEQFF.

The gene calls are TRBV6-6 and TRBJ2-5; 10 positions agree with TRBD2. Looked up from germline, CDR1 is MNHNY and CDR2 is SVGAGI (reference sequence). V lost 2 bases and J lost 7; bases outside the gene matches: 10. The CDR3 is 16 residues long. The DNA for the CDR3 is TGTGCCAGCAGTTACCTGGCTAGCGGGAGCCAGGGGACCCAGTACTTC. Its protein is CASSYLASGSQGTQYF.

As regards this clonotype: Germline is not matched at one junction end, which may reflect a read error. The rearrangement joins TRBV2 to TRBJ2-6; D perhaps matches TRBD1 (5 bases). CDR3 length: 15 amino acids. The germline V gene encodes CDR1 SNHLY and CDR2 FYNNEI. The CDR3 protein is CASRGWSFGAYVLTF. CDR3 bases: TGTGCCAGCAGGGGTTGGTCGTTTGGGGCCTACGTCCTGACTTTC. The complete variable domain, with remaining parts taken from reference TRBV2 and TRBJ2-6, reads EPEVTQTPSHQVTQMGQEVILRCVPISNHLYFYWYRQILGQKVEFLVSFYNNEISEKSEIFDDQFSVERPDGSNFTLKIRSTKLEDSAMYFCASRGWSFGAYVLTFGAGSRLTVL.

This clonotype was found many times. The chain is built from TRBV6-5 and TRBJ2-7; TRBD1 or TRBD2 may be the D gene (5 bases each). Germline CDR1 reads MNHEY; CDR2 reads SVGAGI. Between the trimmed V and J ends, which lost 7 bases and 1 base, there was a span of 14 bases. This CDR3 is 14 amino acids long. The CDR3 here is CASKRDGTSYEQYF. The CDR3 DNA follows: TGTGCCAGCAAAAGGGACGGCACTTCCTACGAGCAGTACTTC.

As concerns this clonotype: The germline gene is not matched at one end of the junction; a read error may be the cause. This rearrangement joins TRBV5-1 to TRBJ1-2; D uncertain. Germline CDR1 and CDR2: SGHRS and YFSETQ. The CDR3 covers 14 residues. The CDR3 sequence is CASSPSTVNYGCTF. Here the CDR3 DNA reads TGCGCCAGCAGCCCCTCAACAGTTAACTATGGCTGCACCTTC. Drawing the rest from reference TRBV5-1 and TRBJ1-2, the complete variable domain is KAGVTQTPRYLIKTRGQQVTLSCSPISGHRSVSWYQQTPGQGLQFLFEYFSETQRNKGNFPGRFSGRQFSNSRSEMNVSTLELGDSALYLCASSPSTVNYGCTFGSGTRLTVV.

This clonotype was observed a single time. The chain couples TRBV7-9 to TRBJ2-3; D unclear. Germline V CDR1 and CDR2: SEHNR, FQNEAQ (reference sequence). The V gene lost 1 base and the J gene lost 8 bases, with 10 bases spanning the gap. CDR3 length: 13 amino acids. CDR3 coding DNA: TGTGCCAGCAGCTTAGATCGGCTGGCTACGCAGTATTTT. This codes for CASSLDRLATQYF.